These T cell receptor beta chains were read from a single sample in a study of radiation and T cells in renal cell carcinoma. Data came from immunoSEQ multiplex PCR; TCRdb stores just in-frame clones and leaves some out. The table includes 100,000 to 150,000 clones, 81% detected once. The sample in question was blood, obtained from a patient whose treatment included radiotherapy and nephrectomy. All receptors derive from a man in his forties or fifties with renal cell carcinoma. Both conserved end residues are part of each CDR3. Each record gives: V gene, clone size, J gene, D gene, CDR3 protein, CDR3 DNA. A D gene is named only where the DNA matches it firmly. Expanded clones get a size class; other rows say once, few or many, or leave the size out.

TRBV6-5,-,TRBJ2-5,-,CASSYSYSQETQYF,TGTGCCAGCAGTTACTCCTATAGTCAAGAGACCCAGTACTTC
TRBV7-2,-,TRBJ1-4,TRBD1,CASSFRTGREKLFF,TGTGCCAGCAGCTTTAGGACAGGGCGGGAAAAACTGTTTTTT
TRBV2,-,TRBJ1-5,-,CASSAGTFSNQPQHF,TGTGCCAGCAGTGCAGGGACTTTTAGCAATCAGCCCCAGCATTTT
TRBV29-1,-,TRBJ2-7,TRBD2,CSVVELAEPYEQYF,TGCAGCGTTGTGGAACTAGCGGAGCCATACGAGCAGTACTTC
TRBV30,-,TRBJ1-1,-,CAGWYGDTEAFF,TGTGCCGGGTGGTACGGTGACACTGAAGCTTTCTTT
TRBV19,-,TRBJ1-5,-,CASMNVIGGNDPNQPQHF,TGTGCCAGTATGAATGTTATCGGGGGGAATGACCCCAATCAGCCCCAGCATTTT
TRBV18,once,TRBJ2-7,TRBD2,CASSSGTRYQGSYEQYF,TGTGCCAGCTCTTCCGGGACTAGATATCAGGGCTCCTACGAGCAGTACTTC
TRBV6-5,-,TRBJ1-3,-,CASSYLLGFSGNTIYF,TGTGCCAGCAGTTATCTCTTAGGTTTCTCTGGAAACACCATATATTTT
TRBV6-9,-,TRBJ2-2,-,CASSQNREALRVDGELFF,TGTGCCAGCAGCCAAAACAGGGAGGCTCTCAGAGTGGACGGGGAGCTGTTTTTT
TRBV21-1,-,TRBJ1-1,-,CASISQGAREVNTEAFF,TGTGCCAGCATCTCACAGGGGGCCAGGGAAGTGAACACTGAAGCTTTCTTT
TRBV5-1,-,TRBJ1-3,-,CASSLLDTGNTIYF,TGCGCCAGCAGCTTACTGGACACGGGAAACACCATATATTTT
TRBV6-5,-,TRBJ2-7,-,CASSLPGLDEQYF,TGTGCCAGCAGTTTACCGGGTCTAGACGAGCAGTACTTC
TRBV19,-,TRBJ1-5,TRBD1,CASSMEGAVNQPQHF,TGTGCCAGTAGTATGGAGGGGGCAGTCAATCAGCCCCAGCATTTT
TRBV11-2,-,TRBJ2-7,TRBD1,CASSLDRGVEYEQYF,TGTGCCAGCAGCTTGGACAGGGGGGTAGAGTACGAGCAGTACTTC
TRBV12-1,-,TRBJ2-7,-,CASRTGSHEQYF,TGTGCCAGCAGAACAGGGTCCCACGAGCAGTACTTC